This TCR beta chain was recorded in a study of blood T cell repertoires in COVID-19. Study summary: From the United States, Italy and Spain came samples of acute and convalescent COVID-19. T cells, B-cell-depleted T cells, or PBMCs provided the cDNA or gDNA that served as material.

The germline CDR1 and CDR2 sequences are LGHDT and YNNKEL (reference sequence). With 5 bases removed from V and 5 bases from J, the gap between germline ends came to 10 bases. The CDR3 extends over 13 amino acids. In the original processing: How many nucleated cells were present was estimated from reference gene primer amplification. TCRdb keeps only in-frame clones here, not all; method: immunoSEQ multiplex PCR. The V and J calls and clone size come from that table; D and trimming were worked out from the DNA. The sample yields about 260,000 clones, around nine tenths seen once. The TCR sequence derives from a man aged 35 to 55 who had recovered from COVID-19. Source material: peripheral blood. V gene TRBV3-1 (or the pseudogene TRBV3-2) combines with J gene TRBJ2-1; TRBD1 might be the D (5 bases). The DNA for the CDR3 is TGTGCCAGCAGCGACGACAGCAACAATGAGCAGTTCTTC. This codes for CASSDDSNNEQFF.